These T cell receptor beta chains were read from a single sample in a study of identical twins. TCRdb itself ran the 5' RACE reads through MiXCR, one entry per CDR3 protein. The repertoire holds fewer than 550,000 distinct CDR3 sequences, with roughly an eighth as singletons. The data also belong to a second study, concerning yellow fever vaccine responses in identical twins.

The sample was CD4+ T cells sorted from blood. These receptors were collected from a young woman in good health. Each CDR3 is given with its conserved first and last residue. D genes are given only for firm matches. Clone size is stated in some rows and not others, as once, few, many or a class when expanded.

- | TRBJ1-1 | TRBV4-2 | TRBD1 | CASSHRQGGNTEAFF | TGTGCCAGCAGCCATCGACAGGGGGGGAACACTGAAGCTTTCTTT
few | TRBJ1-2 | TRBV7-6 | - | CASSSPGRAGYTF | TGTGCCAGCAGCTCCCCTGGCCGGGCTGGCTACACCTTC
few | TRBJ2-3 | TRBV10-2 | - | CASSVGLTFTDTQYF | TGCGCCAGCAGTGTAGGGCTAACCTTTACAGATACGCAGTATTTT
few | TRBJ1-5 | TRBV6-2/TRBV6-3 | - | CASISGLRQDQPQHF | TGTGCCAGCATAAGCGGACTTCGGCAGGATCAGCCCCAGCATTTT
- | TRBJ2-4 | TRBV4-2 | - | CASSQEGVIAKNIQYF | TGTGCCAGCAGCCAAGAAGGGGTCATAGCCAAAAACATTCAGTACTTC
many | TRBJ2-2 | TRBV4-2 | - | CASSQAARFDTNTGELFF | TGTGCCAGCAGCCAAGCTGCTAGGTTCGATACGAACACCGGGGAGCTGTTTTTT
- | TRBJ2-1 | TRBV20-1 | TRBD2 | CSAPGLAGIYNEQFF | TGCAGTGCTCCGGGACTAGCGGGGATCTACAATGAGCAGTTCTTC
many | TRBJ2-7 | TRBV29-1 | TRBD2 | CSVVVAGSSYEQYF | TGCAGCGTTGTTGTAGCGGGGAGCTCCTACGAGCAGTACTTC
- | TRBJ2-1 | TRBV7-7 | - | CASSPWHGSSYNEQFF | TGTGCTAGCAGCCCATGGCACGGAAGCTCCTACAATGAGCAGTTCTTC
- | TRBJ2-7 | TRBV2 | - | CASKMANEQYF | TGTGCCAGCAAGATGGCCAACGAGCAGTACTTC
many | TRBJ1-6 | TRBV6-5 | TRBD1 | CASSLTGINSPLHF | TGTGCCAGCAGTTTGACAGGGATTAATTCACCCCTCCACTTT
few | TRBJ2-7 | TRBV7-2 | - | CASSGQSYEQYF | TGTGCCAGCAGCGGACAATCCTACGAGCAGTACTTC
many | TRBJ2-6 | TRBV12-3/TRBV12-4 | - | CASSLGHSSGANVLTF | TGTGCCAGCAGTTTAGGCCATAGCTCTGGGGCCAACGTCCTGACTTTC
- | TRBJ2-3 | TRBV7-9 | - | CASSSAGTPTDTQYF | TGTGCCAGCAGCTCAGCTGGGACCCCGACAGATACGCAGTATTTT
many | TRBJ2-2 | TRBV7-9 | TRBD1 | CASSSVGQGTGELFF | TGTGCCAGCAGCTCAGTCGGACAGGGGACCGGGGAGCTGTTTTTT
- | TRBJ1-5 | TRBV2 | TRBD1 | CASSEMTGQYSNQPQHF | TGTGCCAGCAGTGAAATGACAGGGCAATATAGCAATCAGCCCCAGCATTTT
few | TRBJ2-2 | TRBV10-2 | TRBD2 | CASSEAGGPNTGELFF | TGCGCCAGCAGTGAGGCGGGAGGCCCGAACACCGGGGAGCTGTTTTTT
few | TRBJ1-1 | TRBV5-1 | - | CASSTQGANTEAFF | TGCGCCAGCAGCACGCAAGGGGCAAACACTGAAGCTTTCTTT
few | TRBJ2-2 | TRBV20-1 | - | CSASVLKYTGELFF | TGCAGTGCTAGTGTTCTAAAGTACACCGGGGAGCTGTTTTTT
once | TRBJ2-3 | TRBV7-6 | - | CASSLQEADTQYF | TGTGCCAGCAGTCTCCAAGAGGCAGATACGCAGTATTTT
- | TRBJ2-7 | TRBV28 | - | CASSRQGGRYEQYF | TGTGCCAGCTCGCGGCAGGGTGGTCGATACGAGCAGTACTTC
many | TRBJ2-5 | TRBV7-2 | TRBD1 | CASSSLPGTGIETQYF | TGTGCCAGCAGCTCGCTACCAGGGACAGGGATCGAGACCCAGTACTTC
- | TRBJ2-7 | TRBV5-1 | TRBD2 | CASSPDSGGSSYEQYF | TGCGCCAGCAGCCCAGATAGCGGGGGAAGCTCCTACGAGCAGTACTTC
few | TRBJ2-2 | TRBV20-1 | TRBD2 | CSAAPSGMSGELFF | TGCAGTGCAGCCCCTAGCGGGATGTCCGGGGAGCTGTTTTTT
few | TRBJ2-4 | TRBV19 | - | CASRKNLAKNIQYF | TGTGCTTCCAGAAAGAACCTAGCCAAAAACATTCAGTACTTC
- | TRBJ2-7 | TRBV5-1 | - | CASSLPTPYEQYF | TGCGCCAGCAGCTTGCCGACACCCTACGAGCAGTACTTC
- | TRBJ2-6 | TRBV10-3 | - | CAFSESGGTGANVLTF | TGTGCCTTCAGTGAGTCTGGCGGGACTGGGGCCAACGTCCTGACTTTC
many | TRBJ1-1 | TRBV5-1 | - | CASSLGGLNTEAFF | TGCGCCAGCAGCTTGGGAGGGCTAAACACTGAAGCTTTCTTT
- | TRBJ2-3 | TRBV5-1 | - | CASSSLGRRQTSTDTQYF | TGCGCCAGCAGCTCACTAGGACGGCGCCAGACTAGCACAGATACGCAGTATTTT
- | TRBJ2-4 | TRBV20-1 | - | CSAPSLAKNIQYF | TGCAGTGCTCCCTCCCTAGCCAAAAACATTCAGTACTTC
few | TRBJ2-3 | TRBV11-1 | - | CASSQSGESTDTQYF | TGTGCCAGCAGCCAATCGGGGGAATCCACAGATACGCAGTATTTT